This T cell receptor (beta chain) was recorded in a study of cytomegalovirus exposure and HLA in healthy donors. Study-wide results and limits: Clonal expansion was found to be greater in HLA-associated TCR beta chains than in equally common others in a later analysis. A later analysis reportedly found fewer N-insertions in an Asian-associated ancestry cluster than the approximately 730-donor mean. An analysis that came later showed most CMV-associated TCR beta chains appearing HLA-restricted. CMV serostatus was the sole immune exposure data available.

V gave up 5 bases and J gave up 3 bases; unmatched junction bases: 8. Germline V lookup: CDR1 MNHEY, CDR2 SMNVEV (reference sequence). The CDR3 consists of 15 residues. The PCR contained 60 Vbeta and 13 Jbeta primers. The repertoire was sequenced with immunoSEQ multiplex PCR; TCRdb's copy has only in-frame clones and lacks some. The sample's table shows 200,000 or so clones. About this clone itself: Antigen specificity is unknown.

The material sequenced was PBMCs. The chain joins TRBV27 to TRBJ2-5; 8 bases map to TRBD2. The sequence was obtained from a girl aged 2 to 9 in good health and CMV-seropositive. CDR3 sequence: CASSAAGVQKETQYF. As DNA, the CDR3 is TGTGCCAGCAGTGCAGCGGGGGTACAAAAAGAGACCCAGTACTTC.